This T cell receptor beta chain was observed in a study of T-cell memory formation after mild COVID-19. About the research overall: TCR clusters mostly belonged to single donors. Study results and caveats: In second-wave clones peaking day 37, SARS-CoV-2 specificity remained unconfirmed.

The CDR3 contains 12 residues. V was trimmed by 5 bases and J by 5 bases, leaving 9 bases between them. Per the germline V gene, CDR1 is MNHEY and CDR2 is SMNVEV (reference sequence). This clonotype has only a few counts. Its antigen is undetermined. TCRdb reprocessed the 5' RACE reads via MiXCR and lists one record per CDR3 protein. The sample has about 430,000 distinct CDR3 sequences, 20% to 25% seen once. Sequenced material: PBMCs or a T cell subset sorted from them (not recorded which). This receptor was taken from an adult woman who had mild COVID-19 (a few samples of this study predate the infection). Cell type and time point are not known. V and J are TRBV27 and TRBJ1-2; maybe TRBD1 (5 bases). The CDR3 DNA follows: TGTGCCAGCAGTGGGGGGACTTATGGCTACACCTTC. Translation: CASSGGTYGYTF.